This T cell receptor (beta chain) was profiled in a study of T cell repertoires in cytomegalovirus infection. The wider study: A matching HLA type, together with CMV infection, was signaled by public TCR beta signatures. Study results and caveats: Public TCR beta family frequency separated CMV-and-HLA carriers, including in an independent cohort. Ex vivo, HLA-C-restricted CMV-specific TCR beta clonotypes prevailed over the rest of the response.

Germline V gives CDR1 SGHRS, CDR2 YFSETQ. V dropped 0 bases and J dropped 9 bases, with 15 bases sitting between them. The CDR3 has 14 amino acids. MiXCR was run by TCRdb on the reads, yielding one entry per CDR3 protein. The repertoire holds more than 250,000 distinct CDR3 sequences, with approximately 13% as singletons. This clonotype was detected a few times. Its specificity is not known. The source material was PBMCs. The sequence was collected from a human donor in good health (CMV status not recorded). Some clones in this sample may be carry-over from other donors' samples. V and J are TRBV5-1 and TRBJ2-5; maybe TRBD2 (5 bases). CDR3: CASSLAQATGAQYF. The CDR3 DNA reads TGCGCCAGCAGCTTGGCCCAGGCGACCGGGGCCCAGTACTTC.